Shown below are 10 T cell receptor beta chains from a single sample sequenced in a study of T cell changes during pregnancy in multiple sclerosis (dated by TCRdb to between 2018 and 2021). The protocol used for the library was the immunoSEQ multiplex PCR assay. The source is immuneACCESS, and TCRdb retained only in-frame sequences with V and J called. Part of the clones is not carried over; for the studies checked, unresolved V genes explain less than half of this, and the remainder is unexplained. This sample lists under 65,000 clones; 80% to 95% were detected once. Roughly 0.6% of the sample goes to the ten largest clones. Sequencing was performed on CD4+ T cells from peripheral blood mononuclear cells, taken after pregnancy. Receptors were obtained from a female donor in good health, enrolled as a control in a pregnancy study.

This CDR3 reads CASSRPGQGADTQYF. CDR3 sequence (DNA): TGTGCCAGCAGTAGGCCGGGACAGGGGGCAGATACGCAGTATTTT. The chain links TRBV6-1 to TRBJ2-3; 11 bases agree with TRBD1. The CDR3 is 15 amino acids. Germline loops: CDR1 MNHNS, CDR2 SASEGT. V was clipped by 5 bases and J by 4 bases; unmatched bases: 5.

The DNA of the CDR3 is TGTGCCAGCAGCTTACGAAGGACTAGCGGGGGGGCAATGGAGACCCAGTACTTC. Protein product: CASSLRRTSGGAMETQYF. V gene TRBV7-2 combines with J gene TRBJ2-5; 15 bases match TRBD2. The germline V gene has CDR1 SGHTA and CDR2 FQGNSA. V dropped 2 bases and J dropped 5; count of bases not matched to a gene: 9. There are 18 residues in the CDR3.

V gene TRBV6-1 combines with J gene TRBJ2-7; 7 bases map to TRBD1. This CDR3 is built from 15 residues. V was pared by 6 bases and J by 4 bases, with 12 bases of the junction left unmatched. Germline V gene data show CDR1 as MNHNS and CDR2 as SASEGT. CDR3 residues: CASSPGWGQSYEQYF. The CDR3 nucleotides read TGTGCCAGCAGCCCAGGGTGGGGACAGTCTTACGAGCAGTACTTC.

The rearrangement links TRBV4-2 to TRBJ2-7, with D possibly being TRBD2 (6 bases). The germline CDR1 and CDR2 sequences are LGHNA and YNFKEQ. CDR3 length equals 14 residues. The germline V and J ends were trimmed by 1 base and 7 bases, with 14 bases remaining between them. In DNA form, the CDR3 reads TGTGCCAGCAGCCAAGTGACGTCCGCGGGAGAGCAGTACTTC. This sequence encodes CASSQVTSAGEQYF.

This rearrangement joins TRBV2 to TRBJ2-3; 7 bases align to TRBD2. J gave up 1 base and V 6 bases, and 7 bases lay outside the gene matches. The CDR3 has 15 residues. Germline values: CDR1 SNHLY, CDR2 FYNNEI. For the CDR3, the DNA is TGTGCCAGCAGGAGGGCGGGAGTGGGCACAGATACGCAGTATTTT. Its translation: CASRRAGVGTDTQYF. The full variable domain, in which reference TRBV2 and TRBJ2-3 provide the parts outside the CDR3, is EPEVTQTPSHQVTQMGQEVILRCVPISNHLYFYWYRQILGQKVEFLVSFYNNEISEKSEIFDDQFSVERPDGSNFTLKIRSTKLEDSAMYFCASRRAGVGTDTQYFGPGTRLTVL.

The rearrangement joins TRBV1 to TRBJ2-6; no check of the table's D call, TRBD2, against the DNA was made. TRBV1 counts as a pseudogene. The CDR3 contains 19 residues. The CDR3, as DNA: TGCACCAGCAGCCTCCCCACGACTAGCGGGAGCTCTGGGGCCAACGTCCTGACTTTC. Encoded protein: CTSSLPTTSGSSGANVLTF.

The chain employs TRBV4-2 and TRBJ2-1; TRBD2 agrees at 8 bases. V was clipped by 0 bases and J by 6 bases; unmatched bases: 10. Germline CDR1 is LGHNA and CDR2 is YNFKEQ. CDR3 size: 17 residues. CDR3 region: CASSQEVRREVSNEQFF. CDR3 bases: TGTGCCAGCAGCCAAGAGGTACGGCGGGAGGTCAGCAATGAGCAGTTCTTC.

The chain links TRBV19 to TRBJ2-3; tentative D call: TRBD2 (5 bases). The V and J ends lost 1 base and 8 bases respectively, with 16 bases between them. Germline V gene lookup returns CDR1 LNHDA and CDR2 SQIVND (reference sequence). The CDR3 covers 15 residues. CDR3 coding DNA: TGTGCCAGTAGTATAGCTCTACAAGGACGGGGTACGCAGTATTTT. The encoded protein is CASSIALQGRGTQYF. The entire variable domain, with the rest obtained from reference TRBV19 and TRBJ2-3, is as follows: DGGITQSPKYLFRKEGQNVTLSCEQNLNHDAMYWYRQDPGQGLRLIYYSQIVNDFQKGDIAEGYSVSREKKESFPLTVTSAQKNPTAFYLCASSIALQGRGTQYFGPGTRLTVL.

The rearrangement joins TRBV5-4 to TRBJ2-3; 7 bases align to TRBD1. CDR3 size: 15 residues. Trimming removed 4 bases from V and 2 bases from J; junction bases left unmatched: 7. The germline V gene encodes CDR1 SGHNT and CDR2 YYREEE (reference sequence). Here the CDR3 DNA reads TGTGCCAGCAGCCCCGGGACAGAAGTCACAGATACGCAGTATTTT. Amino acids: CASSPGTEVTDTQYF.

The chain is built from TRBV6-6 and TRBJ1-2, with 7 bases lining up with TRBD1. After removal of 0 bases from V and 6 bases from J, the junction contained 7 bases not matched to a gene. CDR3 length equals 15 residues. CDR1 MNHNY and CDR2 SVGAGI come from the germline V gene (reference sequence). The CDR3 nucleotides are TGTGCCAGCAGTTACTCGACAGGGACGGGCGATGGCTACACCTTC. This sequence encodes CASSYSTGTGDGYTF.